This T cell receptor (beta chain) emerged from a study of control samples from healthy donors and cancer patients. The repertoire was sequenced with immunoSEQ multiplex PCR; TCRdb's copy has only in-frame clones and lacks some. The top ten clones hold approximately 39% of a sample with 90,000 to 150,000 clones, 89% of them seen once. The CDR3 sequence is 13 residues long. Germline CDR1 SQVTM, CDR2 ANQGSEA. Trimming shortened V by 4 bases and J by 1 base, and 10 bases separated the two germline ends. Sequencing was done on a sample of blood. The origin of this receptor is a man in his fifties or sixties in good health. The chain is built from TRBV29-1 and TRBJ1-1, with D possibly being TRBD1 (6 bases). DNA of the CDR3: TGCAGCGTTGCCGTGGGGGCGAACACTGAAGCTTTCTTT. It is translated as CSVAVGANTEAFF.